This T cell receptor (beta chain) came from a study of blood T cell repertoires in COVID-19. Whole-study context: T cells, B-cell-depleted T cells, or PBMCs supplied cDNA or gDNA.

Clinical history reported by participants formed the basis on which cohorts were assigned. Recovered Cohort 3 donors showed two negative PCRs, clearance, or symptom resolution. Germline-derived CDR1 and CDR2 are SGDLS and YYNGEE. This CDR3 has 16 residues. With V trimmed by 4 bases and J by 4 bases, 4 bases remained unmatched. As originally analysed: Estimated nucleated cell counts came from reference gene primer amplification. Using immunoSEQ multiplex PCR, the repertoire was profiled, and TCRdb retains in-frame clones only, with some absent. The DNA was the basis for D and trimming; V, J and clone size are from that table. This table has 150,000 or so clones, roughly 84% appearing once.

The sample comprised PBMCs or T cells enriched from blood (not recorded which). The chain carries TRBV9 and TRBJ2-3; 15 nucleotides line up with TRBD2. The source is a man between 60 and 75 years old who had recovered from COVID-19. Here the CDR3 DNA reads TGTGCCAGCAGCTTTCGGACTAGCGGGGGGGCAGATACGCAGTATTTT. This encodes CASSFRTSGGADTQYF.